This T cell receptor (beta chain) was sequenced in a study of blood T cells in healthy people across ages. Trimming removed 1 base from V and 0 bases from J; junction bases left unmatched: 0. The CDR3 consists of 15 residues. The V gene's germline CDR1 is DFQATT and CDR2 SNEGSKA (reference sequence). The study's findings and limits: In long-lived donors, naive CD4+ cell counts and diversity exceeded those of aged donors.

Concerning this clonotype: Its antigen is as yet unknown.

With a J-beta primer mix and a sample-barcoded 5' primer, a second PCR ran about 6 to 11 cycles. Every sample gave at least 2.5 million paired-end reads containing CDR3. One entry per CDR3 protein results from TCRdb running MiXCR on the 5' RACE reads. The repertoire holds around 690,000 distinct CDR3 sequences, with roughly 53% as singletons. Sequenced sample: blood. The TCR was taken from a man between 60 and 75 years old in good health. V and J are TRBV20-1 and TRBJ2-5, with 12 bases that match TRBD2. The CDR3 bases are TGCAGTGCTAGAGGACTAGCGGGGGACCAAGAGACCCAGTACTTC. It is translated as CSARGLAGDQETQYF.